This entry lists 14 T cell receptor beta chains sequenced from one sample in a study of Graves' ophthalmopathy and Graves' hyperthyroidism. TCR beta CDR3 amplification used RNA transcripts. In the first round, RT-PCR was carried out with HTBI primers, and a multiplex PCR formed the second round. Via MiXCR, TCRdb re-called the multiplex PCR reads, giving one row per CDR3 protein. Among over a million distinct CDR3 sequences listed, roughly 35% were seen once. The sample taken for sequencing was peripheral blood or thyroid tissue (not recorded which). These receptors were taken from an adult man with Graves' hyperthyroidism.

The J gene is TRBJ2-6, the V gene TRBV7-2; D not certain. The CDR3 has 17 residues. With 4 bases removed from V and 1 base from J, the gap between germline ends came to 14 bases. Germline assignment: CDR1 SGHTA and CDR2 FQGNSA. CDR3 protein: CASSSQAGHSGANVLTF. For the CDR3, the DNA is TGTGCCAGCAGCTCACAAGCCGGGCATTCTGGGGCCAACGTCCTGACTTTC.

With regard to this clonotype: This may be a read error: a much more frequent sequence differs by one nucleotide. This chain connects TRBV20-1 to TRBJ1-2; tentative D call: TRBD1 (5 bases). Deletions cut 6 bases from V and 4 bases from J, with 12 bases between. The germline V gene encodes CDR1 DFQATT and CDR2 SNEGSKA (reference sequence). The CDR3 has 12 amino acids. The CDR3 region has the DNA TGCAGTGCCACGGGACGGTCCTATGGCTACACCTTC. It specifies CSATGRSYGYTF.

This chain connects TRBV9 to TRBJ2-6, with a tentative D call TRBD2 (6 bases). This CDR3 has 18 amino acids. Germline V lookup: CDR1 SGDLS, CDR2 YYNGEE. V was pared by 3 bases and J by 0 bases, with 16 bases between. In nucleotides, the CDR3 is TGTGCCAGCAGCGCACCCCGGGGGTCCTACTCTGGGGCCAACGTCCTGACTTTC. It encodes CASSAPRGSYSGANVLTF. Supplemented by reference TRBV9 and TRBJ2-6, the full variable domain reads DSGVTQTPKHLITATGQRVTLRCSPRSGDLSVYWYQQSLDQGLQFLIQYYNGEERAKGNILERFSAQQFPDLHSELNLSSLELGDSALYFCASSAPRGSYSGANVLTFGAGSRLTVL.

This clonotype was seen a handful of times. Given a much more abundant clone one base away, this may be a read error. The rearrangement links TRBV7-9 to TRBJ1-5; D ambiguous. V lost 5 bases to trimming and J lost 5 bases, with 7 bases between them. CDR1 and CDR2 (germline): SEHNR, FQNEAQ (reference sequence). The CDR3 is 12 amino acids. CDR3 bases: TGTGCCAGCAGCCCTTATGATCAGCCCCAGCATTTT. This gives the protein CASSPYDQPQHF.

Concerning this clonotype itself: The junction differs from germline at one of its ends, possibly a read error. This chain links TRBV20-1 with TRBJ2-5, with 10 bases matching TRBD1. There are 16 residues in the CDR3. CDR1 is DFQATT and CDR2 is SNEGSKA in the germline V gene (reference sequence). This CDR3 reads CSARPSTGGQDGTQHF. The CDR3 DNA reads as TGCAGTGCTAGACCTTCGACAGGGGGCCAAGATGGGACCCAGCACTTC.

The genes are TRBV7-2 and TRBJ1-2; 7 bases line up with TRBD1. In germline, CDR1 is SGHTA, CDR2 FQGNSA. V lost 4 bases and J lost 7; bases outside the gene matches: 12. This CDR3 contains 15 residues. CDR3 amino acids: CASSSARQGPGGYTF. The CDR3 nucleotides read TGTGCCAGCAGCTCCGCCCGACAGGGACCCGGTGGCTACACCTTC.

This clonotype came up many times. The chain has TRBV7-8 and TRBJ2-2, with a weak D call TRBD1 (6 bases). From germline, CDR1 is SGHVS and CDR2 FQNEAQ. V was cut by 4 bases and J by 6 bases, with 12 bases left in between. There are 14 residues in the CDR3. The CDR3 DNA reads TGTGCCAGCAGCTACTCAGGGGTTTCCGGGGAGCTGTTTTTT. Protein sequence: CASSYSGVSGELFF.

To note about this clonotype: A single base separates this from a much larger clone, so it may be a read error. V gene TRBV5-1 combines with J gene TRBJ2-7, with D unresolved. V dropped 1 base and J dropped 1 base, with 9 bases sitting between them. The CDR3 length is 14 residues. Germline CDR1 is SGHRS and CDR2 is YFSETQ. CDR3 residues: CASSLRAPSYEQYF. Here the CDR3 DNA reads TGCGCCAGCAGCTTGAGGGCTCCATCCTACGAGCAGTACTTC. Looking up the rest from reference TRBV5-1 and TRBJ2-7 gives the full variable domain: KAGVTQTPRYLIKTRGQQVTLSCSPISGHRSVSWYQQTPGQGLQFLFEYFSETQRNKGNFPGRFSGRQFSNSRSEMNVSTLELGDSALYLCASSLRAPSYEQYFGPGTRLTVT.

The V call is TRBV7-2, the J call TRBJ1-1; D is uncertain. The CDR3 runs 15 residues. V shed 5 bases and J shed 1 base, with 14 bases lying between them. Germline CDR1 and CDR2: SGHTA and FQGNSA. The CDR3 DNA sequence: TGTGCCAGCAGCCCGGCGGGTTTGCGGAACACTGAAGCTTTCTTT. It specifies CASSPAGLRNTEAFF.

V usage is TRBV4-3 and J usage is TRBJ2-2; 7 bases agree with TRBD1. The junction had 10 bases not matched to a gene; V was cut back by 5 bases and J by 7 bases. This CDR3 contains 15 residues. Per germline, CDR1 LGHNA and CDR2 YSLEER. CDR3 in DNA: TGCGCCAGCAGCACCCAATCGACAGGGTTCGGGGAGCTGTTTTTT. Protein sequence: CASSTQSTGFGELFF.

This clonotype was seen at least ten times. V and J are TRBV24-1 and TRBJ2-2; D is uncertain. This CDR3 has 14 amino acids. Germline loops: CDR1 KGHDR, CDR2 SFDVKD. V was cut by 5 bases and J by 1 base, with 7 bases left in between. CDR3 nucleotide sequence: TGTGCCACCAGTGTAGACCTGAACACCGGGGAGCTGTTTTTT. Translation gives CATSVDLNTGELFF.

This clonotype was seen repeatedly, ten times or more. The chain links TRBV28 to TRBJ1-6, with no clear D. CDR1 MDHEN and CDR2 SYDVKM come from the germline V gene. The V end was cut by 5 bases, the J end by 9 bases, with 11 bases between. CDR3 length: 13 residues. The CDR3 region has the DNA TGTGCCAGCAGTATACCGACACCTTCACCCCTCCACTTT. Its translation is CASSIPTPSPLHF.

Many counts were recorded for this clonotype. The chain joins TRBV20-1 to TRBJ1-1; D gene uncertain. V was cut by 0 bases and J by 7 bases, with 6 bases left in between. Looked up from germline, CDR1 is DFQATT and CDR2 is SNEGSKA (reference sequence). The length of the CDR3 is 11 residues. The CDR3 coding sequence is TGCAGTGCTAGAGATTTCAGTGAAGCTTTCTTT. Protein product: CSARDFSEAFF.

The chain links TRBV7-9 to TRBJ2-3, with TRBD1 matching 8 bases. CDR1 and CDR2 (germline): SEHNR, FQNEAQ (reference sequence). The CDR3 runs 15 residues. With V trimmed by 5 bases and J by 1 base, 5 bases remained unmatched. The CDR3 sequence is CASSPATGGTDTQYF. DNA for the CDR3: TGTGCCAGCAGCCCCGCGACAGGGGGCACAGATACGCAGTATTTT.